This T cell receptor (beta chain) originates from a study of post-analysis software for immune sequencing data. The CDR3 loop spans 16 amino acids. From germline, CDR1 is SGHRS and CDR2 YFSETQ. V was clipped by 4 bases and J by 0 bases, with 15 bases between them. Whole-study findings and limits: Several TRBV segments were more frequent in patients than controls; TRBV5-6, TRBV5-1 and TRBV20-1 belonged to this group.

Incorporated into the TCR beta cDNA libraries were unique molecular identifiers, which served to reduce PCR and sequencing biases. TCRdb processed the PCR reads anew with MiXCR; each CDR3 protein has one entry. The profile shows 750,000 to 950,000 distinct CDR3 sequences, approximately 50% of them singletons. For this clonotype: The antigen is not known.

The sequenced sample was blood. This clonotype originated in a girl aged 10 to 17 with multiple sclerosis. The chain employs TRBV5-1 and TRBJ2-3; TRBD2 is a possible D gene (5 bases). CDR3 protein: CASSPLGRLSTDTQYF. The CDR3 DNA is TGCGCCAGCAGCCCGTTGGGGAGACTTAGCACAGATACGCAGTATTTT.